The 9 T cell receptor beta chains reported below all come from one sample, sequenced in a study of T cell responses to AZD1222 COVID-19 vaccine. Clones were read by immunoSEQ multiplex PCR, and TCRdb kept only the in-frame ones, dropping some. The profile shows some 130,000 clones, 88% of them singletons. The sequenced sample was peripheral blood, obtained on day 0 of MenACWY control vaccination. The receptor source for this set is an adult in good health.

This clone was found a few times. The J gene is TRBJ2-7, the V gene TRBV28; 14 nucleotides agree with TRBD2. The germline gives CDR1 MDHEN, CDR2 SYDVKM. The CDR3 is 16 residues long. Trimming cost V 5 bases and J 6 bases; bases outside gene matches: 9. CDR3 sequence: CASSRGGLAGEVEQYF. DNA for the CDR3: TGTGCCAGCAGTCGAGGGGGACTAGCGGGAGAGGTCGAGCAGTACTTC.

V and J are TRBV10-3 and TRBJ1-2, with no clear D. The V gene lost 2 bases and the J gene lost 4 bases, with 8 bases spanning the gap. The germline V gene has CDR1 ENHRY and CDR2 SYGVKD. The CDR3 sequence is 13 residues long. The CDR3 loop reads CAISELGVYGYTF. DNA of the CDR3: TGTGCCATCAGTGAGCTGGGAGTCTATGGCTACACCTTC.

The chain couples TRBV18 to TRBJ2-7, with D perhaps TRBD1 or TRBD2 (5 bases each). Trimming took off 6 bases at V and 3 bases at J, with 12 bases between the two ends. Germline-derived CDR1 and CDR2 are KGHSH and LQKENI. This CDR3 spans 13 amino acids. The DNA for the CDR3 is TGTGCCAGCTCGACAAATGGGGGCTACGAGCAGTACTTC. Amino acids: CASSTNGGYEQYF.

This chain links TRBV6-5 with TRBJ2-7; 12 positions agree with TRBD2. Germline loops: CDR1 MNHEY, CDR2 SVGAGI. V dropped 7 bases and J dropped 3; count of bases not matched to a gene: 7. This CDR3 comprises 15 residues. The CDR3 nucleotides are TGTGCCAGCAAACCACTAGCGGGAGGTGGCTACGAGCAGTACTTC. Amino acid sequence: CASKPLAGGGYEQYF.

V is TRBV6-5 and J is TRBJ1-2; TRBD1 agrees at 10 bases. Germline lookup yields CDR1 MNHEY and CDR2 SVGAGI. The CDR3 sequence is 15 residues long. J gave up 7 bases and V 2 bases, and 7 bases lay outside the gene matches. CDR3 DNA: TGTGCCAGCAGTTACACGGGACAGGGGAAGGCTGGCTACACCTTC. Its translation is CASSYTGQGKAGYTF.

This sequence joins TRBV5-1 and TRBJ2-1, with 10 nucleotides matching TRBD2. This CDR3 has 15 residues. CDR1 and CDR2 (germline): SGHRS, YFSETQ. Unmatched junction bases numbered 10, after V lost 4 bases and J lost 9 bases. CDR3 nucleotide sequence: TGCGCCAGCAGCCCTAGCGGGAGTGGGGTAGGTGAGCAGTTCTTC. This translates into CASSPSGSGVGEQFF.

The chain uses TRBV30 and TRBJ2-1; D is unresolved. V was trimmed by 0 bases and J by 10 bases, leaving 16 bases between them. Germline lookup yields CDR1 GTSNPN and CDR2 SVGIG (reference sequence). This CDR3 has 14 amino acids. CDR3: CAWSVPWSNIEQFF. DNA of the CDR3: TGTGCCTGGAGTGTACCATGGTCCAATATAGAGCAGTTCTTC.

The V gene is TRBV5-1, the J gene TRBJ2-7; 8 nucleotides match TRBD1. CDR3 length equals 19 residues. The ends lost 5 bases at V and 2 bases at J; junction bases unmatched: 21. CDR1 SGHRS and CDR2 YFSETQ come from the germline V gene. CDR3 amino acids: CASRQAGGRISGTPYEQYF. The CDR3, as DNA: TGCGCCAGCAGGCAGGCAGGGGGCAGGATAAGTGGGACCCCCTACGAGCAGTACTTC.

V and J are TRBV30 and TRBJ1-3; D is uncertain. V dropped 6 bases and J dropped 0 bases, with 6 bases sitting between them. The CDR3 runs 12 residues. Germline assignment: CDR1 GTSNPN and CDR2 SVGIG (reference sequence). CDR3 in amino acids: CACLSSGNTIYF. In nucleotides, the CDR3 is TGTGCCTGTCTGAGCTCTGGAAACACCATATATTTT.